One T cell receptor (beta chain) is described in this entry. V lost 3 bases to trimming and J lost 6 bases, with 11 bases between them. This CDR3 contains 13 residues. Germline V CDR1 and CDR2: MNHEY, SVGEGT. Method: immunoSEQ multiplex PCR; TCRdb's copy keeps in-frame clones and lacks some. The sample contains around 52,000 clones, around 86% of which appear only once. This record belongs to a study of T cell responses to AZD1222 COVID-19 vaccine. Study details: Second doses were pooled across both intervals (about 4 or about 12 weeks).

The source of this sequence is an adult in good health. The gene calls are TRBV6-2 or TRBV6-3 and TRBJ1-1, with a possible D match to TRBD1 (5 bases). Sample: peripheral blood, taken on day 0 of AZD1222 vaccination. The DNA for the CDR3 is TGTGCCAGCAGTTATTTCAGGGTGGCTGAAGCTTTCTTT. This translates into CASSYFRVAEAFF.